This is a list of T cell receptor beta chains from one sample in a study of blood T cell repertoires in COVID-19. Measured with immunoSEQ multiplex PCR; TCRdb has only the in-frame clones, and not every one. The profile shows a few hundred thousand clones, 85% of them singletons. The sample taken for sequencing was PBMCs or T cells enriched from blood (not recorded which). These receptor sequences come from a woman aged 50 to 65 who had been exposed to COVID-19. CDR3s include the opening cysteine and the closing phenylalanine or tryptophan. D genes are given only for firm matches. The size field is filled for only some rows; it gives once, few, many or a size class.

>.|14|TRBJ1-1|TRBD1|TRBV7-9
TGTGCCAGCAGCAGGACAGGTACGTTCACTGAAGCTTTCTTT
CASSRTGTFTEAFF
>.|12|TRBJ2-7|.|TRBV7-9
TGTGCCAGCAGCTCCCAGGACTACGAGCAGTACTTC
CASSSQDYEQYF
>.|15|TRBJ1-1|.|TRBV6-4
TGTGCCAGCAGTCCCCGAGGGAGTATGAACACTGAAGCTTTCTTT
CASSPRGSMNTEAFF
>.|15|TRBJ2-5|TRBD2|TRBV7-2
TGTGCCAGCAGCCGTAGCGGGGGCATCCAAGAGACCCAGTACTTC
CASSRSGGIQETQYF
>few|12|TRBJ1-2|TRBD1|TRBV5-5
TGTGCCAGCAGTCACGGGACAGGCGGCTACACCTTC
CASSHGTGGYTF
>once|14|TRBJ2-2|.|TRBV28
TGTGCCAGCAGTTTGAGGCGGCTCACCGGGGAGCTGTTTTTT
CASSLRRLTGELFF
>.|15|TRBJ1-4|.|TRBV10-2
TGCGCCAGCAGGGATGGACTGTTCCTTAATGAAAAACTGTTTTTT
CASRDGLFLNEKLFF
>few|11|TRBJ1-2|.|TRBV20-1
TGCAGTGCTAGAATGCCCGGGGGCTACACCTTC
CSARMPGGYTF
>.|13|TRBJ1-4|.|TRBV6-5
TGTGCCAGTCTCAGATCAACTAATGAAAAACTGTTTTTT
CASLRSTNEKLFF
>once|15|TRBJ1-4|TRBD1|TRBV5-1
TGCGCCAGCAGCCGTCCGGGGACAGGGAATGAAAAACTGTTTTTT
CASSRPGTGNEKLFF
>.|15|TRBJ1-5|TRBD1|TRBV27
TGTGCCAGCAGTTTATCACAGGGGAGCAATCAGCCCCAGCATTTT
CASSLSQGSNQPQHF
>.|13|TRBJ1-5|.|TRBV6-1
TGTGCCAGCAGTGACAGGGCCAATCAGCCCCAGCATTTT
CASSDRANQPQHF
>.|12|TRBJ1-2|.|TRBV19
TGTGCCAGTAGTGCACAGGTTGGTGGCTACACCTTC
CASSAQVGGYTF
>.|14|TRBJ2-3|.|TRBV28
TGTGCCAGCAGTTTGGGCGAACACACAGATACGCAGTATTTT
CASSLGEHTDTQYF
>.|14|TRBJ2-7|.|TRBV29-1
TGCAGCGTTGTTCGTGGGACTTACTCCTACGAGCAGTACTTC
CSVVRGTYSYEQYF
>.|12|TRBJ1-1|.|TRBV12-3/TRBV12-4
TGTGCCAGCAGTTTGTACAGCAATGAAGCTTTCTTT
CASSLYSNEAFF
>.|14|TRBJ1-1|.|TRBV7-2
TGTGCCAGCACCTCGGGACTGAGGAACACTGAAGCTTTCTTT
CASTSGLRNTEAFF
>.|12|TRBJ2-2|.|TRBV28
TGTGCCAGCACCTCTCGGTCCGGGGAGCTGTTTTTT
CASTSRSGELFF
>.|14|TRBJ1-2|.|TRBV10-3
TGTGCCATCAGAGCCTCGGGGGGCGACTATGGCTACACCTTC
CAIRASGGDYGYTF
>.|13|TRBJ2-3|TRBD1|TRBV6-5
TGTGCCAGCAGACTACAGGGGTCAGATACGCAGTATTTT
CASRLQGSDTQYF
>.|11|TRBJ1-2|.|TRBV6-5
TGTGCCAGCAGTCCCAAGACAGGCAAAACCTTC
CASSPKTGKTF
>.|14|TRBJ1-2|TRBD1|TRBV18
TGTGCCAGCTCACCGGGACAGGGGTCCCAGGGCTACACCTTC
CASSPGQGSQGYTF
>.|15|TRBJ2-2|TRBD1|TRBV4-3
TGCGCCAGCAGCCCGACAGGGACGAACACCGGGGAGCTGTTTTTT
CASSPTGTNTGELFF
>.|13|TRBJ1-5|.|TRBV27
TGTGCCAGCGGAGGGCGGGGAAATCAGCCCCAGCATTTT
CASGGRGNQPQHF
>.|14|TRBJ1-3|.|TRBV28
TGTGCCAGCAGTTTGGGCAGGGGAGGAAACACCATATATTTT
CASSLGRGGNTIYF
>.|13|TRBJ2-7|.|TRBV2
TGTGCCAGCAGAGGGGTCGTGGCCGACGAGCAGTACTTC
CASRGVVADEQYF
>.|15|TRBJ1-2|.|TRBV15
TGTGCCACCAGCAGAGATCTACAGGCTACTTATGGCTACACCTTC
CATSRDLQATYGYTF
>.|16|TRBJ1-5|.|TRBV10-1
TGCGCCAGCAGTGATCCCTCGAGGTACGGCAATCAGCCCCAGCATTTT
CASSDPSRYGNQPQHF
>.|15|TRBJ1-1|.|TRBV29-1
TGCAGCGTTGCCCGGCTTCCCGGGGGGAACACTGAAGCTTTCTTT
CSVARLPGGNTEAFF
>.|15|TRBJ2-1|TRBD1|TRBV15
TGTGCCACCAGCAGAGATCGAGTCGGGACAGGTGAGCAGTTCTTC
CATSRDRVGTGEQFF
>once|16|TRBJ2-1|.|TRBV7-2
TGTGCCAGCAGCTTAGTCGTGGGCTTATCCTACAATGAGCAGTTCTTC
CASSLVVGLSYNEQFF
>.|12|TRBJ2-1|TRBD1|TRBV30
TGTGCCTGGAACCCCTCCGTGGACAGGATGTTCTTC
CAWNPSVDRMFF
>.|12|TRBJ1-4|.|TRBV7-9
TGTGCCAGCAAATCGGAGGCTGAAAAACTGTTTTTT
CASKSEAEKLFF
>.|15|TRBJ2-1|.|TRBV21-1
TGTGCCAGCAGCAAAAAGATTCGGGAGGGCAATGAGCAGTTCTTC
CASSKKIREGNEQFF
>.|14|TRBJ2-3|.|TRBV5-6
TGTGCCAGCAGCTTGGGAGTGGAGTGGGATACGCAGTATTTT
CASSLGVEWDTQYF
>.|15|TRBJ2-7|TRBD1|TRBV10-2
TGCGCCAGCAGTGAGGCAGGGGGCCACCTCTACGAGCAGTACTTC
CASSEAGGHLYEQYF
>.|14|TRBJ1-5|.|TRBV2
TGTGCCAGCAGTGCCGGCAGGGATAATCAGCCCCAGCATTTT
CASSAGRDNQPQHF